A selection of T cell receptor beta chains follows, all from one sample in a study of cytomegalovirus exposure and HLA in healthy donors. This table comes from immunoSEQ multiplex PCR, and its TCRdb copy is limited to in-frame clones, with some not included. The repertoire includes tens of thousands of clones, around 73% of them detected once, and under 6.5% sits in the top ten. Sequenced material: PBMCs. The receptors stem from a man aged 45-65 years in good health and CMV-seronegative. Each CDR3 is given with its conserved first and last residue.

TRBJ2-5 | TRBV7-3 | CASSLGAGGPETQYF
TRBJ2-7 | TRBV2 | CASSEVVSYEQYF
NA | TRBV29-1 | CSAVGGGAVYEQYF
TRBJ1-3 | TRBV9 | CASSVVGGHTIYF
TRBJ2-1 | TRBV6-1 | CASSPGRGNEQFF
TRBJ2-3 | TRBV19 | CASSISRGMDTQYF
TRBJ2-3 | TRBV27 | CASSLSIKLAGVLNTQYF
TRBJ2-6 | TRBV5-1 | CASSLVGLGTPSGANVLTF
TRBJ2-7 | TRBV5-6 | CASSLGTVGPLYEQYF
TRBJ1-1 | TRBV11-2 | CASSVGQALALGAFF
TRBJ1-2 | TRBV6-1 | CASRESLGQYGYTF
TRBJ1-1 | TRBV6-1 | CASSGQVAEAFF
TRBJ1-1 | TRBV13 | CASSSYTEAFF
TRBJ2-7 | TRBV19 | CASSMAGLAGLEQYF
TRBJ2-7 | TRBV6-1 | CASNLDTGANYEQYF
TRBJ2-1 | TRBV9 | CASSVRDRVSVGEQFF
TRBJ2-5 | TRBV2 | CASSQDNQETQYF
TRBJ2-2 | TRBV5-8 | CASSLTGFGELFF
TRBJ2-7 | TRBV5-1 | CASSPPGQTYEQYF
TRBJ2-2 | TRBV11-3 | CASSLSTPTHGTLRTGELFF
TRBJ1-2 | TRBV9 | CASSRGRADYGYTF
TRBJ2-5 | TRBV5-1 | CASSLWGLQETQYF
TRBJ1-3 | TRBV6-5 | CASRQGLGGNTIYF
TRBJ1-1 | TRBV5-1 | CASSTRGRTNTEAFF
TRBJ1-1 | TRBV12-5 | CASGPRQREAFF
TRBJ2-1 | TRBV28 | CASTRTGTSRYNEQFF
TRBJ2-5 | TRBV28 | CASSLVAVLAGGLGETQYF
TRBJ2-6 | TRBV9 | CASSPDRGPSGANVLTF
TRBJ2-1 | TRBV5-1 | CASSSTRNPYNEQFF
TRBJ2-5 | TRBV9 | CASSVAGLAVGETQYF
TRBJ2-3 | TRBV18 | CASSPLQGRTDTQYF
TRBJ2-5 | TRBV29-1 | CSVEGQSKHGWEQYF
TRBJ1-2 | TRBV5-1 | CASSLTGQTYGYTF
TRBJ2-7 | TRBV25-1 | CASSRGYEQYF
TRBJ1-4 | TRBV9 | CASSESPVRTNEKLFF
TRBJ2-3 | TRBV6-6 | CASSPLLDTQYF
TRBJ2-2 | TRBV27 | CASSLASTGELFF
TRBJ2-1 | TRBV5-1 | CASRVSGGYNEQFF
TRBJ2-2 | TRBV7-3 | CASSLDLAGGPGGELFF
TRBJ1-1 | TRBV30 | CAWSRTLATEAFF
TRBJ1-2 | TRBV27 | CASSCRGCGYTF
TRBJ1-4 | TRBV28 | CASSYSRKGEKLFF
TRBJ1-2 | TRBV5-4 | CASSQRETGYGYTF
TRBJ1-1 | TRBV5-1 | CASSLVAGNTEAFF
TRBJ1-6 | TRBV18 | CASSPRGLGLSPLHF